This T cell receptor (beta chain) emerged from a study of cytotoxic CD8 clonotypes in ibrutinib-treated CLL. About the study: Complete response was seen in 2 patients and partial in roughly 25; some 12 progressed and roughly 14 stayed remitted after a median around 6 years. Following treatment for a median roughly 12 months, range 6 to 36, response samples were then taken.

Profiled with immunoSEQ multiplex PCR; TCRdb holds only in-frame clones, not every one. The sample lists some 130,000 clones, 70% to 90% seen once, with roughly 2% in the top ten. Study conclusions and caveats: There were few public clonotypes, and on treatment they contracted or stayed stable.

With regard to this clone: Its target is not known.

The sequence was collected from a human donor with chronic lymphocytic leukemia. The input for sequencing was PBMCs, taken after 24 months of ibrutinib treatment.

This CDR3 reads CASSGAGNEQFF. For the CDR3, the DNA is TGTGCCAGCAGCGGGGCGGGCAATGAGCAGTTCTTC. The gene calls are TRBV6-6 and TRBJ2-1; D might be TRBD1 or TRBD2, each matching 5 bases. Germline V gives CDR1 MNHNY, CDR2 SVGAGI (reference sequence). The CDR3 extends over 12 amino acids. Trimming took 6 bases from V and 6 from J, leaving 9 bases between them.